This TCR beta chain stems from a study of Ad26.COV2.S vaccination and SARS-CoV-2 variants. The overall study: Donor joined the COV1001 Ad26.COV2.S trial arm. Study conclusions and caveats: Analytic work on TCR breadth and depth might have understated the full extent of total T cell responses. After vaccination, reports described spike-specific CD8+ and CD4+ T cell responses as showing substantial breadth.

The CDR3 is 15 residues long. The germline CDR1 and CDR2 sequences are SEHNR and FQNEAQ (reference sequence). The V gene end was trimmed by 3 bases and the J gene end by 4 bases; junction bases not matched to a gene: 6. Treatment given: over 15 received Ad26.COV2.S at low or high dose, single or two shots; about 5 received placebo; per-sample allocation not given. The samples were gathered on day 63 after the first injection of vaccine or placebo. About this clone itself: The antigen is undetermined.

Method: immunoSEQ multiplex PCR; TCRdb's copy keeps in-frame clones and lacks some. The sample consists of fewer than 600,000 clones, around 89% of them appearing once. The origin of this receptor is a person between 18 and 60 years old who received the Ad26.COV2.S COVID-19 vaccine or a placebo. The source was peripheral blood, collected in a trial of Ad26.COV2.S vaccine versus placebo. The V and J genes are TRBV7-9 and TRBJ2-3, with 8 bases identical to TRBD1. The CDR3: CASSFVGQGADTQYF. In DNA form, the CDR3 reads TGTGCCAGCAGCTTTGTTGGACAGGGCGCAGATACGCAGTATTTT.